This T cell receptor beta chain was captured by sequencing in a study of metastatic and nonmetastatic thyroid tumors. Study-wide background: The authors compared repertoires across blood and tumor or nodule tissue from malignant and benign thyroid patients. Points from the study as a whole: Reported TCR beta diversity, measured in blood and tumor, was significantly higher for malignant thyroid tumors than for benign nodules.

About this clone: The antigen remains unidentified. The final CDR3 position lacks the conserved phenylalanine or tryptophan, pointing to a likely read error.

In the original processing: The study built a papillary thyroid cancer distant-metastasis classifier from CDR3 differences across clinicopathological groups. Using MiXCR, TCRdb reanalyzed the PCR reads. What appears here as the V and J calls and clone size reflects TCRdb's work, not the paper's. The sample consists of some 8,400 clones, around 40% of them appearing once. There were no patients who had received any treatment before thyroid surgery. The V and J ends lost 10 bases and 5 bases respectively, with 17 bases between them. Germline V lookup: CDR1 MNHEY, CDR2 SMNVEV (reference sequence). The CDR3 is 13 amino acids.

The V gene is TRBV27, the J gene TRBJ1-1; D may be TRBD1 (6 bases). Sequences were obtained from tumor tissue. The source is a male donor with papillary thyroid cancer or a benign thyroid nodule (not recorded which). Some clones in this sample may be carry-over from other donors' samples. In DNA, the CDR3 is TGTGCCACAAGTTTAGGCAGGGGAACTGAAGCTTTCTTA. This gives the protein CATSLGRGTEAFL.